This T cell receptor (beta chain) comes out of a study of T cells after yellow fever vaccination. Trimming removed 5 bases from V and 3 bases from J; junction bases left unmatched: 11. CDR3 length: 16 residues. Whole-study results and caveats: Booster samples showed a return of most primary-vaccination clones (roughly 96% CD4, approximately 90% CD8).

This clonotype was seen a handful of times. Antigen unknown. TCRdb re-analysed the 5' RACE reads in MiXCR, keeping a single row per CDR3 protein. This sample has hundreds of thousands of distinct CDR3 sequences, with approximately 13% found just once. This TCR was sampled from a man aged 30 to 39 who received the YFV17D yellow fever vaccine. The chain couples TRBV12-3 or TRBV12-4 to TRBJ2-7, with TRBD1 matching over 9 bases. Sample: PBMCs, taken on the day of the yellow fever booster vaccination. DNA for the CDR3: TGTGCCAGCAGTAGGGGACAGGGAGTCTTTTACTACGAGCAGTACTTC. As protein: CASSRGQGVFYYEQYF.